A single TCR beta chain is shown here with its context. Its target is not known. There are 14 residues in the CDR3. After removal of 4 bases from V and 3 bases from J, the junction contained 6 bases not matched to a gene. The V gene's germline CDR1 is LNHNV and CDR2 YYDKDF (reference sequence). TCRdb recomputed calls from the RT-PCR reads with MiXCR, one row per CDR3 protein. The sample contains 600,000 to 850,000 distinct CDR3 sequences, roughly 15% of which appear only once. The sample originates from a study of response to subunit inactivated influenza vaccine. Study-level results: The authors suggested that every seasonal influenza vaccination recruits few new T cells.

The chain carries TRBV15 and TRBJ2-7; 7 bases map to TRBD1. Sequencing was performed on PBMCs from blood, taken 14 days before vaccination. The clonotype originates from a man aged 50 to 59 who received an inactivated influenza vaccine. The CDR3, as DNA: TGTGCCACCAGCATATCAACAGGGGACTACGAGCAGTACTTC. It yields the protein CATSISTGDYEQYF.